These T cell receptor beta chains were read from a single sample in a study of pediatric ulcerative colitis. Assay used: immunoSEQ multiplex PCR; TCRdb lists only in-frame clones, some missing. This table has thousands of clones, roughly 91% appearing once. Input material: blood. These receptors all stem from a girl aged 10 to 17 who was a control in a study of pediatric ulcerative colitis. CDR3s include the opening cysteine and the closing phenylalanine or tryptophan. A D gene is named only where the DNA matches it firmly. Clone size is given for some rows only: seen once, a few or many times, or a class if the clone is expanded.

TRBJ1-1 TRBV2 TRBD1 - CASTDPQGAENEAFF TGTGCCAGCACCGACCCACAGGGGGCAGAAAATGAAGCTTTCTTT
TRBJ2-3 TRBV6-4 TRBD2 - CASSDFHTSGSTDTQYF TGTGCCAGCAGTGACTTTCATACTAGCGGGAGCACAGATACGCAGTATTTT
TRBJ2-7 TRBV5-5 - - CASSLVGYEQYF TGTGCCAGCAGCTTGGTAGGGTACGAGCAGTACTTC
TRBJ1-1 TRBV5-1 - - CASTTGGALAEAFF TGCGCCAGCACAACGGGGGGGGCGTTGGCTGAAGCTTTCTTT
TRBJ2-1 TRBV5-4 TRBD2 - CAIPLAGGPTYNEQFF TGTGCCATCCCACTAGCGGGAGGGCCAACATACAATGAGCAGTTCTTC
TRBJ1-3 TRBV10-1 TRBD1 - CASSAGQGSGNTIYF TGCGCCAGCAGTGCGGGACAGGGATCTGGAAACACCATATATTTT
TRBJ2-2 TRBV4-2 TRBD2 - CASSPTRLAGTGELFF TGTGCCAGCAGCCCCACCCGACTAGCGGGAACCGGGGAGCTGTTTTTT
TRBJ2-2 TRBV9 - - CASSGSPSDAGELFF TGTGCCAGCAGTGGGTCCCCTAGCGATGCCGGGGAGCTGTTTTTT
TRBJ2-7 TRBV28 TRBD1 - CASRGGKSSYEQYF TGTGCCAGCCGAGGGGGCAAAAGCTCCTACGAGCAGTACTTC
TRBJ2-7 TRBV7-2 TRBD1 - CASSHRGDSHEQYF TGTGCCAGCAGCCACCGAGGGGACAGCCACGAGCAGTACTTC
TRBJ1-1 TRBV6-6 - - CASSLGYRSTEAFF TGTGCCAGCAGTTTAGGGTATAGGAGCACTGAAGCTTTCTTT
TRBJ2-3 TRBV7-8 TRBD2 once CASSLIFGREDTQYF TGTGCCAGCAGCTTAATCTTCGGGAGGGAAGATACGCAGTATTTT
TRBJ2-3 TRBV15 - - CATSRERGGTDTQYF TGTGCCACCAGCAGAGAAAGGGGTGGCACAGATACGCAGTATTTT
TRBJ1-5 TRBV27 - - CASSFSGENQPQHF TGTGCCAGCAGTTTCTCAGGGGAAAATCAGCCCCAGCATTTT
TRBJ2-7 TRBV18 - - CASSPPAGGDEQYF TGTGCCAGCTCACCACCGGCAGGGGGGGACGAGCAGTACTTC
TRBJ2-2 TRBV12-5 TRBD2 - CASATTTSGRNTGELFF TGTGCTAGTGCCACCACGACTAGCGGGAGAAACACCGGGGAGCTGTTTTTT
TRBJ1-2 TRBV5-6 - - CASSLDSHGYGYTF TGTGCCAGCAGCTTGGACAGTCATGGCTATGGCTACACCTTC
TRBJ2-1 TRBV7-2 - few CASSLGAGAYNEQFF TGTGCCAGCAGCCTGGGAGCGGGTGCCTACAATGAGCAGTTCTTC
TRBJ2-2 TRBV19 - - CASSINGHTVTGELFF TGTGCCAGTAGTATAAATGGACATACGGTCACCGGGGAGCTGTTTTTT
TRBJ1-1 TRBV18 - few CASSLGGLSSTEAFF TGTGCCAGCTCACTAGGAGGACTCAGTAGCACTGAAGCTTTCTTT
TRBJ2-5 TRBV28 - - CASSFRPQETQYF TGTGCCAGCAGTTTCCGCCCTCAAGAGACCCAGTACTTC
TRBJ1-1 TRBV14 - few CASSHQGAGPEAFF TGTGCCAGCAGCCATCAGGGAGCGGGTCCTGAAGCTTTCTTT
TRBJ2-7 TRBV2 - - CASSPTGTNIPEQYF TGTGCCAGCAGTCCAACGGGGACCAATATCCCCGAGCAGTACTTC
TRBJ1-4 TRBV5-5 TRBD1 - CASSQGQFNEKLFF TGTGCCAGCAGCCAGGGACAGTTTAATGAAAAACTGTTTTTT
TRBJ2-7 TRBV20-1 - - CSARGSYEQYF TGCAGTGCTAGAGGCAGCTACGAGCAGTACTTC
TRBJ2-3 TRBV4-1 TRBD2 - CASSPLTSGKADTQYF TGCGCCAGCAGCCCTCTGACTAGCGGGAAAGCAGATACGCAGTATTTT
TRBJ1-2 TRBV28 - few CASSPDRLYGYTF TGTGCCAGCAGTCCCGACAGACTCTATGGCTACACCTTC
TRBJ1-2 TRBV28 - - CASSLGPGYGYTF TGTGCCAGCAGTTTAGGTCCGGGCTATGGCTACACCTTC
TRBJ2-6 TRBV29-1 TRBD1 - CSVSDRGVSGANVLTF TGCAGCGTAAGTGACAGGGGCGTATCCGGGGCCAACGTCCTGACTTTC
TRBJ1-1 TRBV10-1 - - CASSENLNTEAFF TGCGCCAGCAGTGAGAACCTGAACACTGAAGCTTTCTTT
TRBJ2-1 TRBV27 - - CASRLGPSSYNEQFF TGTGCCAGCAGATTGGGGCCGAGCTCCTACAATGAGCAGTTCTTC
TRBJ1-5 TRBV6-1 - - CASSELVTLYYSNQPQHF TGTGCCAGCAGTGAACTAGTTACACTCTATTATAGCAATCAGCCCCAGCATTTT
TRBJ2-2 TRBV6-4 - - CASSDSRDNTGELFF TGTGCCAGCAGTGACTCGAGGGACAACACCGGGGAGCTGTTTTTT
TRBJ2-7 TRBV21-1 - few CASSKSPGQVGYEQYF TGTGCCAGCAGCAAATCACCGGGACAGGTCGGCTACGAGCAGTACTTC
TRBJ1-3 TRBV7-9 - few CASSSHKSSGNTIYF TGTGCCAGCAGCTCACACAAGAGCTCTGGAAACACCATATATTTT
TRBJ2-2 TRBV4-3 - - CASSQKFGQLNGELFF TGCGCCAGCAGCCAAAAATTTGGACAGCTCAATGGGGAGCTGTTTTTT
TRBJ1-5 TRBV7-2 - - CASSSPVGALTNQPQHF TGTGCCAGCAGCTCCCCGGTCGGCGCCCTTACGAATCAGCCCCAGCATTTT
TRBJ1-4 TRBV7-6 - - CASSLEAGGGDEKLFF TGTGCCAGCAGCTTGGAGGCGGGGGGAGGAGATGAAAAACTGTTTTTT
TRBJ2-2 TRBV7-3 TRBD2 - CASSSSGLAGTGELFF TGTGCCAGCAGCTCCTCTGGACTAGCGGGCACCGGGGAGCTGTTTTTT
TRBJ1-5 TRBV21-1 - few CASSKGRNGQPQHF TGTGCCAGCAGCAAGGGGCGGAATGGTCAGCCCCAGCATTTT
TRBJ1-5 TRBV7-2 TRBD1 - CASSLQGQGSQPQHF TGTGCCAGCAGCTTACAGGGACAGGGAAGTCAGCCCCAGCATTTT
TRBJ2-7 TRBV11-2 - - CASSLVPSYEQYF TGTGCCAGCAGCTTAGTACCCTCCTACGAGCAGTACTTC
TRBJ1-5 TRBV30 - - CAWSRPGNQPQHF TGTGCCTGGAGCCGTCCGGGAAATCAGCCCCAGCATTTT
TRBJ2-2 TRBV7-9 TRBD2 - CASSSSGGPDGELFF TGTGCCAGCAGCTCTAGCGGGGGCCCAGACGGGGAGCTGTTTTTT
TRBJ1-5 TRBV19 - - CASSITSDSPDQPQHF TGTGCCAGTAGTATCACGAGCGACAGCCCGGATCAGCCCCAGCATTTT
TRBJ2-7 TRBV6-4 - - CASSEGESYEQYF TGTGCCAGCAGTGAGGGCGAATCCTACGAGCAGTACTTC
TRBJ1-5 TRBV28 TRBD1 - CASSNRDRGKSNQPQHF TGTGCCAGCAGTAACCGGGACAGGGGAAAGAGCAATCAGCCCCAGCATTTT
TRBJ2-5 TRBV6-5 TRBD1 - CASRPDRGREETQYF TGTGCCAGCAGACCAGACAGGGGGCGTGAAGAGACCCAGTACTTC
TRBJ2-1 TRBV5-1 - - CASSLEAPYSYNEQFF TGCGCCAGCAGCTTGGAGGCACCCTACTCCTACAATGAGCAGTTCTTC
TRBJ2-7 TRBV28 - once CASSFNYLHRSYEQYF TGTGCCAGCAGTTTCAATTACCTTCACAGGTCCTACGAGCAGTACTTC